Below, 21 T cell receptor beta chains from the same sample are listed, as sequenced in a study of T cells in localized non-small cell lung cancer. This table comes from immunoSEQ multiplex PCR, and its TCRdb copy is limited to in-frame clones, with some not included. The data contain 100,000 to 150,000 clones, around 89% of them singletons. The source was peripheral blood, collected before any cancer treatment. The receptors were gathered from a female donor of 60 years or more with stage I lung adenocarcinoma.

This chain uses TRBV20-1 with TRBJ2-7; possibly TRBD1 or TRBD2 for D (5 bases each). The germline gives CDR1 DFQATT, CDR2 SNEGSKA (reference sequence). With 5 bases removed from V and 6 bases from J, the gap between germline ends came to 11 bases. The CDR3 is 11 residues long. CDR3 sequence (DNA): TGCAGTGCTTCCCGGGACGGCGAGCAGTACTTC. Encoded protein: CSASRDGEQYF.

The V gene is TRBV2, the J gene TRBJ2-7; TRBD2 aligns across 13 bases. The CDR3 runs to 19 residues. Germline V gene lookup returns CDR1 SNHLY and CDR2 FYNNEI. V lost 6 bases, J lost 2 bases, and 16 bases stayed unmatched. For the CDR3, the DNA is TGTGCCAGCAGGGTTGGGACAGGCAGAGGGACTAGCGGGACCTACGAGCAGTACTTC. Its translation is CASRVGTGRGTSGTYEQYF.

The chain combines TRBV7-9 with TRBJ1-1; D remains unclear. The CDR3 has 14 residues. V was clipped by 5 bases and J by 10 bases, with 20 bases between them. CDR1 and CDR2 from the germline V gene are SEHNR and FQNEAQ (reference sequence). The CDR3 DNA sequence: TGTGCCAGCAGCCCCGTTTCCGACGGTTGGGGAGCTTTCTTT. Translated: CASSPVSDGWGAFF.

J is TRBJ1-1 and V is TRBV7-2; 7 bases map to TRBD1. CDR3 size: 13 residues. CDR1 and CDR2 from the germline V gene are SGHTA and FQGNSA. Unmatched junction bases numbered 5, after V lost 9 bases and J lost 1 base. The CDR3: CARSGQANTEAFF. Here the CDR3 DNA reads TGTGCCAGAAGCGGACAGGCGAACACTGAAGCTTTCTTT.

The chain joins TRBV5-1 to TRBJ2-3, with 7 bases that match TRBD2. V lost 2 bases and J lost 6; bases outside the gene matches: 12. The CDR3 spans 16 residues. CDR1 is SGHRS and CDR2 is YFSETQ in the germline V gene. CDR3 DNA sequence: TGCGCCAGCAGCTTTGTGTCGGGAGGTGTGGCGGATACGCAGTATTTT. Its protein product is CASSFVSGGVADTQYF.

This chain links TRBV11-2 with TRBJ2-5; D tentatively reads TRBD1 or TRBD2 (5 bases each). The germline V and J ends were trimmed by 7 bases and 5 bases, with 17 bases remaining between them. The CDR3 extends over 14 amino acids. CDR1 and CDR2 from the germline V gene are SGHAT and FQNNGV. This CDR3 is CASTLGRQRETQYF. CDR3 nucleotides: TGTGCCAGCACCCTAGGGAGACAGAGGGAGACCCAGTACTTC.

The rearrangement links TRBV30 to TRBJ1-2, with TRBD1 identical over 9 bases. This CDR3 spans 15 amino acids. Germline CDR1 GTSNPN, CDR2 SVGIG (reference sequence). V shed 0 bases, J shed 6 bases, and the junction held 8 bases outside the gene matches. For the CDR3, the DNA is TGTGCCTGGAGTGTACAAAACAGGGGGCTCCATGGCTACACCTTC. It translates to CAWSVQNRGLHGYTF.

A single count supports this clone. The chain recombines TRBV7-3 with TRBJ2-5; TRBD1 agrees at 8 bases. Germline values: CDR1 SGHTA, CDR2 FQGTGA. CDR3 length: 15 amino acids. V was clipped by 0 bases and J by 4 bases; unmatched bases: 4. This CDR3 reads CASSLTPGTGETQYF. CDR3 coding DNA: TGTGCCAGCAGCTTAACCCCCGGGACAGGAGAGACCCAGTACTTC.

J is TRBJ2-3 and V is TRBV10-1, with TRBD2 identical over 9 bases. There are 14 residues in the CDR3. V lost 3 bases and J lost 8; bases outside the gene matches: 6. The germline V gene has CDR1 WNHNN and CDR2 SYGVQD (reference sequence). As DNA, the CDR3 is TGCGCCAGCAGTGATATAGCGGGAGAAACTACGCAGTATTTT. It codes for CASSDIAGETTQYF.

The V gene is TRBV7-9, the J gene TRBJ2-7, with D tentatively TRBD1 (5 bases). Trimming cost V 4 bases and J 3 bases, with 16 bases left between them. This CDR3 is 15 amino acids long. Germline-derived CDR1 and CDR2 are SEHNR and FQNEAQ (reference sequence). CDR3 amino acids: CASSSRTPRDYEQYF. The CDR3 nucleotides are TGTGCCAGCAGCTCTAGGACACCCAGGGACTACGAGCAGTACTTC.

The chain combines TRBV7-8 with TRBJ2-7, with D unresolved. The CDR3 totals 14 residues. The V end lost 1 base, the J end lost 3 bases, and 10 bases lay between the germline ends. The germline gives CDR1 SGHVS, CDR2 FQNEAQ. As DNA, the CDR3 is TGTGCCAGCAGCTTAGGCCTAATCTACTACGAGCAGTACTTC. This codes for CASSLGLIYYEQYF.

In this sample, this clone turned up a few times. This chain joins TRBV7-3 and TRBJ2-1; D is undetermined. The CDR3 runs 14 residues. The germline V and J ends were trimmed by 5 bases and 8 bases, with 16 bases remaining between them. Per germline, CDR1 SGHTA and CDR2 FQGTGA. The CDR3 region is CASSQVAPSYEQFF. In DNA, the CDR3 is TGTGCCAGCAGCCAAGTGGCCCCGAGCTATGAGCAGTTCTTC.

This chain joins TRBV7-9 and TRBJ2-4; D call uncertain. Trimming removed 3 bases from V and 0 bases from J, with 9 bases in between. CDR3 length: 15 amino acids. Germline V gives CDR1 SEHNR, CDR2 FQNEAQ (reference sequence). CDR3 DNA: TGTGCCAGCAGCTTGCAGGTACTAGCCAAAAACATTCAGTACTTC. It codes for CASSLQVLAKNIQYF. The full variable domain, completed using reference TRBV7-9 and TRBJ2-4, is DTGVSQNPRHKITKRGQNVTFRCDPISEHNRLYWYRQTLGQGPEFLTYFQNEAQLEKSRLLSDRFSAERPKGSFSTLEIQRTEQGDSAMYLCASSLQVLAKNIQYFGAGTRLSVL.

CDR3 bases: TGTGCCAGCAGTTTAACGGCAGGGTGGGGCCTGACTTTC. It encodes CASSLTAGWGLTF. The V call is TRBV27, the J call TRBJ2-6; weak D call: TRBD1 (5 bases). The CDR3 sequence is 13 residues long. Trimming removed 2 bases at V and 15 bases at J, with 14 bases between. CDR1 and CDR2 (germline): MNHEY, SMNVEV (reference sequence).

The CDR3 DNA sequence: TGCGCCAGCAGCCGTACCGGGACAGGGTCAGATACGCAGTATTTT. Translation: CASSRTGTGSDTQYF. V usage is TRBV5-1 and J usage is TRBJ2-3; 9 bases fit TRBD1. V gave up 4 bases and J gave up 4 bases; unmatched junction bases: 7. The CDR3 runs to 15 residues. CDR1 SGHRS and CDR2 YFSETQ come from the germline V gene.

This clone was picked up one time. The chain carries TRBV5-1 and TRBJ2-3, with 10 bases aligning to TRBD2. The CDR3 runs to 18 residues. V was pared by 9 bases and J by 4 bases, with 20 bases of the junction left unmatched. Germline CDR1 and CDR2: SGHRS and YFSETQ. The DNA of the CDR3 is TGCGCCACGAGGGGGATTGGAGCGGGAGGGAGCTCCGCAGATACGCAGTATTTT. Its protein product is CATRGIGAGGSSADTQYF.

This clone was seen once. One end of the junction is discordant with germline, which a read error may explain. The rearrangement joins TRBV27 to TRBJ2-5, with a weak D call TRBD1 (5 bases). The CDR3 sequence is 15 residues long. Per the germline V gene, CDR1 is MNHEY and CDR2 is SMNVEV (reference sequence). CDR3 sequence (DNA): TGTGCCGGCAGATACAGTTTGGGGCGACAAGAGACCCAGTACTTC. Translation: CAGRYSLGRQETQYF.

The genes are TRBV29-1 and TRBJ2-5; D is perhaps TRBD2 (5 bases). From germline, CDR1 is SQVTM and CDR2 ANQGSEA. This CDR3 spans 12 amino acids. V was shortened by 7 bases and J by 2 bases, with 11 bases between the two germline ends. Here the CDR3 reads CSAAGGQETQYF. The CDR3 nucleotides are TGCAGCGCGGCGGGCGGGCAAGAGACCCAGTACTTC.

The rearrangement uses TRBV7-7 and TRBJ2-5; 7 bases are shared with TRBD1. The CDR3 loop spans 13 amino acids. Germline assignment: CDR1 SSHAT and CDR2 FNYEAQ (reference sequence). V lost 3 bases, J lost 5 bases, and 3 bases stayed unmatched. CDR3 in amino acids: CASSFETGETQYF. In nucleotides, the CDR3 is TGTGCCAGCAGCTTTGAGACAGGGGAGACCCAGTACTTC. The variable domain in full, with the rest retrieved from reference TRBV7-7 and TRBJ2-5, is GAGVSQSPRYKVTKRGQDVTLRCDPISSHATLYWYQQALGQGPEFLTYFNYEAQPDKSGLPSDRFSAERPEGSISTLTIQRTEQRDSAMYRCASSFETGETQYFGPGTRLLVL.

The CDR3 sequence: CASSLRLAGRAGELFF. CDR3 nucleotide sequence: TGTGCCAGCAGCCTGCGACTAGCGGGGCGCGCCGGGGAGCTGTTTTTT. The chain has TRBV7-6 and TRBJ2-2; TRBD2 aligns across 11 bases. Germline V gene lookup returns CDR1 SGHVS and CDR2 FNYEAQ. After removal of 5 bases from V and 6 bases from J, the junction contained 8 bases not matched to a gene. The CDR3 is 16 residues long. The entire variable domain, with the rest obtained from reference TRBV7-6 and TRBJ2-2, is as follows: GAGVSQSPRYKVTKRGQDVALRCDPISGHVSLYWYRQALGQGPEFLTYFNYEAQQDKSGLPNDRFSAERPEGSISTLTIQRTEQRDSAMYRCASSLRLAGRAGELFFGEGSRLTVL.

The CDR3 loop reads CARSLVEPLFDEQFF. The CDR3 coding sequence is TGTGCCAGAAGCTTGGTTGAGCCCCTATTCGATGAGCAGTTCTTC. The chain uses TRBV5-3 and TRBJ2-1; D unclear. TRBV5-3 qualifies as an ORF whose function is uncertain. V lost 0 bases, J lost 8 bases, and 15 bases lay in between. The CDR3 has 15 amino acids.